Described below is a single TCR beta chain sequence and its context. The data originate from a study of blood T cell repertoires in COVID-19. Study background: Some COVID-19 samples were acute and others convalescent; all came from the United States, Italy and Spain.

In the original analysis: Reference gene primer amplification gave estimated nucleated cell counts. Repertoires were generated with immunoSEQ multiplex PCR, while TCRdb's copy carries only in-frame clones and drops some. The DNA was the basis for D and trimming; V, J and clone size are from that table. This sample has about 370,000 clones, with 85% to 90% found just once. This CDR3 spans 14 amino acids. Per the germline V gene, CDR1 is SGHTA and CDR2 is FQGNSA. With 3 bases removed from V and 1 base from J, the gap between germline ends came to 9 bases. Enrolled through a virtual design, the participants were between roughly 18 and 90 years of age and came from around 25 US areas. Cohorts were assigned according to the clinical history that participants reported.

The clonotype comes from a man aged 18 to 30 who had recovered from COVID-19. This chain links TRBV7-2 with TRBJ1-2; D may be TRBD1 (6 bases). Source material: PBMCs or T cells enriched from blood (not recorded which). The CDR3 spells CASSLGRGNYGYTF. The CDR3 DNA reads TGTGCCAGCAGCTTGGGCAGGGGTAACTATGGCTACACCTTC. Based on the CDR3 plus reference TRBV7-2 and TRBJ1-2, the full variable domain is GAGVSQSPSNKVTEKGKDVELRCDPISGHTALYWYRQSLGQGLEFLIYFQGNSAPDKSGLPSDRFSAERTGGSVSTLTIQRTQQEDSAVYLCASSLGRGNYGYTFGSGTRLTVV.